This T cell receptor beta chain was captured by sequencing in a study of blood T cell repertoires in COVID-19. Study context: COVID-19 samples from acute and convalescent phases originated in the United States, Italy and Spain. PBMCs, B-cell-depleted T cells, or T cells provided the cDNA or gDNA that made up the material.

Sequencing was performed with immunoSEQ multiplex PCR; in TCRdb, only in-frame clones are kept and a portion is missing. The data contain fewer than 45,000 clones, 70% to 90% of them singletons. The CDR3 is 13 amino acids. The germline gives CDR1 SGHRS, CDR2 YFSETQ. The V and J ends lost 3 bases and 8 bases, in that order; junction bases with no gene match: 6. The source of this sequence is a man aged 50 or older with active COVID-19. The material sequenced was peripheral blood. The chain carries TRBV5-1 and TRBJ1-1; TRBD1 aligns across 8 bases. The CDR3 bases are TGCGCCAGCAGCTCCGGACAGGGCACCGAAGCTTTCTTT. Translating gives CASSSGQGTEAFF.